The 14 T cell receptor beta chains reported below all come from one sample, sequenced in a study of shared clonotypes between healthy human individuals. Only in-frame clones appear in the TCRdb table, and some are missing; sequencing was by immunoSEQ multiplex PCR. The sample gives 550,000 to 800,000 clones, around 72% of which show up once; more than 1.5% is in the top ten. Sequenced sample: memory CD4+ T cells sorted from blood. Subset reported: CD45RA-negative fraction. These receptors came from a woman aged 25-40 years in good health.

V and J are TRBV27 and TRBJ1-4; TRBD1 matches 7 bases. V shed 5 bases, J shed 8 bases, and the junction held 11 bases outside the gene matches. The CDR3 runs 15 residues. CDR1 and CDR2 from the germline V gene are MNHEY and SMNVEV (reference sequence). The CDR3 reads CASSIYRGFGEKLFF. The CDR3 nucleotides are TGTGCCAGCAGTATTTACAGGGGATTCGGGGAAAAACTGTTTTTT.

This clone appeared a few times. The CDR3: CASRGQGDIGELFF. CDR3 DNA: TGTGCCAGCAGAGGACAGGGGGACATCGGGGAGCTGTTTTTT. This sequence joins TRBV6-4 and TRBJ2-2; 10 bases align to TRBD1. Unmatched junction bases numbered 5, after V lost 6 bases and J lost 7 bases. Germline-derived CDR1 and CDR2 are MRHNA and SNTAGT. CDR3 length: 14 residues.

The chain uses TRBV27 and TRBJ1-4; no clear D. Deletions cut 6 bases from V and 4 bases from J, with 6 bases between. Per germline, CDR1 MNHEY and CDR2 SMNVEV (reference sequence). The CDR3 sequence is 12 residues long. The CDR3 region is CASRGNNEKLFF. CDR3 in DNA: TGTGCCAGCAGGGGTAATAATGAAAAACTGTTTTTT.

The chain employs TRBV5-1 and TRBJ2-7; the match to TRBD2 covers 14 bases. The CDR3 sequence is 18 residues long. V dropped 2 bases and J dropped 5; count of bases not matched to a gene: 12. Germline V CDR1 and CDR2: SGHRS, YFSETQ. The CDR3 DNA sequence: TGCGCCAGCAGCTTCTACTTGACCGGGACTAGCGGGAGCAACGAGCAGTACTTC. This translates into CASSFYLTGTSGSNEQYF.

The chain couples TRBV13 to TRBJ1-1; TRBD1 aligns across 7 bases. Germline V gene sequence: CDR1 PRHDT, CDR2 FYEKMQ (reference sequence). The CDR3 covers 14 residues. Germline trimming cut 7 bases from V and 5 bases from J; bases unmatched to any gene: 10. In DNA form, the CDR3 reads TGTGCCAGCAAGAGCCGACAGGGAAGGACTGAAGCTTTCTTT. It specifies CASKSRQGRTEAFF.

A few counts support this clone. V usage is TRBV4-2 and J usage is TRBJ2-2; no clear D. The CDR3 is 14 residues long. Per the germline V gene, CDR1 is LGHNA and CDR2 is YNFKEQ. V was shortened by 0 bases and J by 6 bases, with 8 bases between the two germline ends. The CDR3 nucleotides are TGTGCCAGCAGCCAAGATAGGATCTCCGGGGAGCTGTTTTTT. It yields the protein CASSQDRISGELFF.

The chain uses TRBV28 and TRBJ1-2; no firm D call. CDR1 MDHEN and CDR2 SYDVKM come from the germline V gene. The CDR3 has 16 amino acids. Trimming removed 2 bases at V and 5 bases at J, with 18 bases between. CDR3 bases: TGTGCCAGCAGTTTAGGTGCGGGCGCTCTCCTATATGGCTACACCTTC. Its protein is CASSLGAGALLYGYTF.

The chain recombines TRBV9 with TRBJ2-7; perhaps D is TRBD1 or TRBD2 (5 bases each). Germline V gene sequence: CDR1 SGDLS, CDR2 YYNGEE. Trimming shortened V by 6 bases and J by 5 bases, and 18 bases separated the two germline ends. The CDR3 runs 14 residues. The DNA of the CDR3 is TGTGCCAGCAAACTAACGGGGCTGCGACACGAGCAGTACTTC. It encodes CASKLTGLRHEQYF.

The chain carries TRBV30 and TRBJ2-5; TRBD2 might be the D (5 bases). Trimming left V 0 bases short and J 5 bases short, with 13 bases between. This CDR3 region has 14 residues. Per the germline V gene, CDR1 is GTSNPN and CDR2 is SVGIG (reference sequence). CDR3 coding DNA: TGTGCCTGGAGTGTACTAGAGGGCAGGGAGACCCAGTACTTC. The encoded protein is CAWSVLEGRETQYF.

The chain links TRBV5-4 to TRBJ2-2; TRBD1 is a possible D gene (6 bases). V was trimmed by 5 bases and J by 2 bases, leaving 16 bases between them. CDR3 length equals 16 residues. CDR1 SGHNT and CDR2 YYREEE come from the germline V gene (reference sequence). The CDR3 sequence: CASSYNRDINTGELFF. CDR3 coding DNA: TGTGCCAGCAGTTACAACCGGGACATTAACACCGGGGAGCTGTTTTTT.

This clone was observed at least ten times. Within the sample, other DNA sequences also encode this same CDR3. The chain uses TRBV7-2 and TRBJ1-3; unclear D gene. CDR1 and CDR2 (germline): SGHTA, FQGNSA. The CDR3 totals 13 residues. Deletions cut 4 bases from V and 2 bases from J, with 6 bases between. DNA for the CDR3: TGTGCCAGCAGCTCAACCCCTGGAAACACCATATATTTT. It yields the protein CASSSTPGNTIYF. The whole variable domain, remainder taken from reference TRBV7-2 and TRBJ1-3, is GAGVSQSPSNKVTEKGKDVELRCDPISGHTALYWYRQSLGQGLEFLIYFQGNSAPDKSGLPSDRFSAERTGGSVSTLTIQRTQQEDSAVYLCASSSTPGNTIYFGEGSWLTVV.

The chain carries TRBV6-6 and TRBJ2-1; 10 bases line up with TRBD2. Trimming removed 6 bases from V and 2 bases from J; junction bases left unmatched: 7. The germline CDR1 and CDR2 sequences are MNHNY and SVGAGI (reference sequence). The CDR3 spans 16 residues. The CDR3: CASSGSGLATYNEQFF. In DNA form, the CDR3 reads TGTGCCAGCAGCGGCTCGGGACTAGCGACCTACAATGAGCAGTTCTTC.

The rearrangement links TRBV2 to TRBJ1-3; 8 nucleotides agree with TRBD1. The ends lost 2 bases at V and 1 base at J; junction bases unmatched: 7. The germline V gene encodes CDR1 SNHLY and CDR2 FYNNEI. This CDR3 is built from 17 residues. CDR3 sequence (DNA): TGTGCCAGCAGTGAAATCCCTGACAGGGGTTCTGGAAACACCATATATTTT. Protein product: CASSEIPDRGSGNTIYF.

The chain employs TRBV4-2 and TRBJ2-7, with TRBD2 as a possible D gene (5 bases). Germline V gene data show CDR1 as LGHNA and CDR2 as YNFKEQ. The CDR3 loop spans 16 amino acids. V lost 2 bases, J lost 2 bases, and 16 bases lay in between. As DNA, the CDR3 is TGTGCCAGCAGCCAACCCTCTGCCGGGAACCCCTACGAGCAGTACTTC. This gives the protein CASSQPSAGNPYEQYF.